These T cell receptor beta chains were read from a single sample in a study of T cells in Graves' hyperthyroidism and ophthalmopathy. TCRdb ran MiXCR on the multiplex PCR reads and lists one entry per CDR3 protein. The repertoire has hundreds of thousands of distinct CDR3 sequences, roughly 15% of them found once; the top ten carry more than 8.5%. The sequencing input was blood. These receptors all come from a woman aged 18-29 years with Graves' hyperthyroidism. The CDR3 runs from the conserved cysteine through the conserved F or W. Each record gives: D gene, V gene, clone size, J gene, CDR3 protein, CDR3 DNA. A D gene is named only where the DNA matches it firmly. Not all rows give a size; the values are once, few, many and, for expanded clones, a class.

NA	TRBV6-2/TRBV6-3	few	TRBJ2-4	CASSYSHVAKNIQYF	TGTGCCAGCAGTTACTCTCACGTAGCCAAAAACATTCAGTACTTC
NA	TRBV27	NA	TRBJ2-1	CASSIYNEQLF	TGTGCCAGCAGTATTTACAATGAGCAGCTCTTC
NA	TRBV11-2	many	TRBJ2-1	CASSLGRGLKYNEQFF	TGTGCCAGCAGCTTAGGTCGGGGATTGAAGTACAATGAGCAGTTCTTC
TRBD2	TRBV6-2/TRBV6-3	many	TRBJ2-1	CASRSLSRTSGYYNEQFF	TGTGCCAGCAGATCACTGAGCCGGACTAGCGGTTACTACAATGAGCAGTTCTTC
TRBD2	TRBV7-9	few	TRBJ2-3	CASSRTSGVPTDTQYF	TGTGCCAGCAGCAGGACTAGCGGGGTCCCCACAGATACGCAGTATTTT
TRBD2	TRBV9	NA	TRBJ2-7	CASSVGLAGESEQYF	TGTGCCAGCAGCGTGGGACTAGCGGGAGAGAGCGAGCAATACTTC
NA	TRBV6-5	NA	TRBJ1-5	CASSYTGGSNQPQHF	TGTGCCAGCAGTTACACAGGCGGATCCAATCAGCCCCAGCATTTT
TRBD2	TRBV27	NA	TRBJ2-1	CASRLGLAGGSSYNEQFF	TGTGCCAGCAGACTAGGACTAGCGGGAGGTAGCTCCTACAATGAGCAGTTCTTC
NA	TRBV2	many	TRBJ1-4	CASNPSSSGEKLFF	TGTGCCAGCAATCCCTCCTCGTCCGGTGAAAAACTGTTTTTT
NA	TRBV7-9	few	TRBJ2-3	CASSPEGNPDTQYF	TGTGCCAGCAGCCCCGAGGGAAACCCAGATACGCAGTATTTT
NA	TRBV2	NA	TRBJ1-1	CASSQGRITEAFF	TGTGCCAGCAGTCAAGGACGAATTACAGAAGCTTTCTTT
TRBD2	TRBV11-2	NA	TRBJ2-7	CASSLGRGRTSQPSYEQYF	TGTGCCAGCAGCTTAGGCCGGGGGAGGACTAGCCAGCCGTCCTACGAGCAGTACTTC
NA	TRBV11-2	many	TRBJ2-7	CASSSVIYEQYF	TGTGCCAGCAGCTCCGTTATCTACGAGCAGTACTTC
TRBD2	TRBV12-3/TRBV12-4	many	TRBJ2-7	CASTRTSGAPREQYF	TGTGCCAGCACTAGGACTAGCGGGGCCCCTCGCGAGCAGTACTTC
NA	TRBV7-9	NA	TRBJ2-5	CASSPQGRKTQYF	TGTGCCAGCAGCCCGCAGGGACGAAAGACCCAGTACTTC
NA	TRBV20-1	NA	TRBJ2-5	CSAGGGSETQYF	TGCAGTGCGGGAGGTGGATCGGAGACCCAGTACTTC
NA	TRBV18	many	TRBJ2-1	CASSGNPTYNEQFF	TGTGCCAGCTCAGGCAACCCAACGTACAATGAGCAGTTCTTC
TRBD2	TRBV2	many	TRBJ2-7	CASRSTSGSSYEQYF	TGTGCCAGCAGGAGTACTAGCGGCAGCTCCTACGAGCAGTACTTC
NA	TRBV20-1	many	TRBJ1-1	CSARDSQRGSTEAFF	TGCAGTGCTAGAGATTCGCAGAGAGGGAGCACTGAAGCTTTCTTT
TRBD1	TRBV24-1	few	TRBJ2-1	CATSDLGTGASYNEQFF	TGTGCCACCAGTGATTTGGGGACAGGGGCCTCCTACAATGAGCAGTTCTTC
NA	TRBV12-3/TRBV12-4	many	TRBJ2-7	CASSPRLRHGSYEQYF	TGTGCCAGCAGTCCTCGGCTTCGGCACGGCTCCTACGAGCAGTACTTC
NA	TRBV19	NA	TRBJ1-2	CASRGQTANNYGYTF	TGTGCCAGTAGAGGACAGACAGCAAACAACTATGGCTACACCTTC
NA	TRBV6-1	NA	TRBJ1-2	CASSNTQGAYTF	TGTGCCAGCAGTAATACGCAGGGTGCCTACACCTTC
TRBD2	TRBV6-1	many	TRBJ2-7	CAIGTSGRSSYEQYF	TGTGCCATCGGGACTAGCGGTAGGAGCTCCTACGAGCAGTACTTC
NA	TRBV10-1	NA	TRBJ2-7	CASPCGLASVKSHEQYF	TGCGCCAGCCCTTGTGGGCTAGCGTCAGTAAAGAGCCACGAGCAGTACTTC
NA	TRBV6-2/TRBV6-3	many	TRBJ2-7	CASRGRESPDEQYF	TGTGCCAGCAGAGGACGGGAATCCCCCGACGAGCAGTACTTC
NA	TRBV11-2	few	TRBJ2-5	CASSFRVRQETQYF	TGTGCCAGCAGCTTCAGGGTCCGCCAAGAGACCCAGTACTTC
NA	TRBV6-1	many	TRBJ1-1	CASSEGTEAFF	TGTGCCAGCAGTGAAGGCACTGAAGCTTTCTTT
TRBD1	TRBV6-5	many	TRBJ2-1	CASSYSGQGLYEQFF	TGTGCCAGCAGTTACTCCGGACAGGGGCTCTATGAGCAGTTCTTC
NA	TRBV11-2	many	TRBJ1-2	CASSRGHGGYTF	TGTGCCAGCAGCCGTGGACATGGTGGCTACACCTTC
TRBD1	TRBV12-5	NA	TRBJ2-3	CASGHGQGANTQYF	TGTGCTAGTGGTCACGGACAGGGGGCGAATACGCAGTATTTT
NA	TRBV19	NA	TRBJ1-1	CASSSRGTAGSMNTEAFF	TGTGCCAGTAGTTCTAGGGGTACAGCGGGTTCAATGAACACTGAAGCTTTCTTT
TRBD1	TRBV20-1	many	TRBJ2-1	CSADRDGNEQFF	TGCAGTGCGGACAGGGACGGCAATGAGCAGTTCTTC
NA	TRBV18	many	TRBJ1-2	CASSPPVGGGYTF	TGTGCCAGCTCACCACCGGTCGGGGGTGGCTACACCTTC
NA	TRBV7-2	many	TRBJ1-6	CASSLGGTPLHF	TGTGCCAGCAGCTTGGGCGGGACACCCCTCCACTTT
TRBD2	TRBV28	many	TRBJ2-2	CASSSGALSTGELFF	TGTGCCAGCAGTAGCGGGGCCTTAAGCACCGGGGAGCTGTTTTTT
TRBD2	TRBV6-2/TRBV6-3	NA	TRBJ2-5	CASSYLPYTLSGRRETQYF	TGTGCCAGCAGTTACTTACCATATACCCTTAGCGGGAGAAGAGAGACCCAGTACTTC
NA	TRBV24-1	few	TRBJ2-2	CATSDPVQGPPRELFF	TGTGCCACCAGTGATCCCGTCCAGGGTCCCCCGAGGGAGCTGTTTTTT
TRBD2	TRBV7-3	NA	TRBJ2-1	CASSSLAGGSNEQFF	TGTGCCAGCAGCTCACTAGCGGGAGGTTCCAATGAGCAGTTCTTC